These 10 T cell receptor beta chains were all obtained from the same sample, sequenced in a study of primary melanoma T cells and metastatic recurrence. Method: immunoSEQ multiplex PCR; TCRdb's copy keeps in-frame clones and lacks some. The sample includes about 180 clones, approximately 80% of them seen just once. Material for sequencing was melanoma tumor tissue. The source is a human donor with melanoma.

The CDR3 bases are TGTGCCAGCAGTGAAGTACGTATAGGGGAGACCCAGTACTTC. This codes for CASSEVRIGETQYF. The chain is built from TRBV6-1 and TRBJ2-5; the D is unclear. CDR1 is MNHNS and CDR2 is SASEGT in the germline V gene. The CDR3 runs 14 residues. V dropped 1 base and J dropped 5 bases, with 11 bases sitting between them.

This clone was counted only a few times. V and J are TRBV28 and TRBJ2-2; 8 bases match TRBD2. This CDR3 comprises 16 residues. Germline assignment: CDR1 MDHEN and CDR2 SYDVKM. The trim removed 2 bases at V and 1 base at J, leaving 3 bases unmatched. CDR3 amino acids: CASSLGAGVNTGELFF. For the CDR3, the DNA is TGTGCCAGCAGTTTAGGAGCGGGGGTGAACACCGGGGAGCTGTTTTTT.

The chain is built from TRBV19 and TRBJ2-5; a weak D match, TRBD1 (5 bases). V was trimmed by 5 bases and J by 4 bases, leaving 17 bases between them. CDR1 and CDR2 (germline): LNHDA, SQIVND (reference sequence). The length of the CDR3 is 15 residues. CDR3: CASSSRRGRGETQYF. CDR3 DNA sequence: TGTGCCAGTAGTTCAAGGCGTGGTAGGGGAGAGACCCAGTACTTC.

The V and J genes are TRBV11-3 and TRBJ2-7; 12 bases align to TRBD1. The V and J ends lost 5 bases and 7 bases, in that order; junction bases with no gene match: 6. The CDR3 sequence is 14 residues long. Germline V gene sequence: CDR1 SGHNT, CDR2 YENEEA. In DNA, the CDR3 is TGTGCCAGCAGCCCGGGACAGGGGGCAAGGGAGCAGTACGTC. Amino acid sequence: CASSPGQGAREQYV.

The V and J genes are TRBV12-2 and TRBJ1-2; TRBD1, the table's D call, lacks a check against the DNA. TRBV12-2 is termed a pseudogene. The CDR3 is made up of 16 amino acids. The CDR3 DNA follows: TGTGCAAGTCGTCTAACCGCGGGTCTGAGGGGGAATGGCTACACCTTC. This translates into CASRLTAGLRGNGYTF.

The V call is TRBV28, the J call TRBJ1-5; D is unresolved. The length of the CDR3 is 14 residues. V lost 11 bases, J lost 0 bases, and 14 bases lay in between. Looked up from germline, CDR1 is MDHEN and CDR2 is SYDVKM. The CDR3 DNA is TGTGCCGTACTATCTAGGCTTAGCAATCAGCCCCAGCATTTT. This encodes CAVLSRLSNQPQHF.

The chain uses TRBV6-8 and TRBJ2-5; D remains unclear. Looked up from germline, CDR1 is MNHGY and CDR2 is SAAAGT. The CDR3 loop spans 15 amino acids. Between the trimmed V and J ends, which lost 0 bases and 4 bases, there was a span of 12 bases. CDR3 protein: CASSYSWQEGETQYF. The CDR3 DNA is TGTGCCAGCAGTTACTCTTGGCAGGAAGGAGAGACCCAGTACTTC.

The chain combines TRBV28 with TRBJ2-4; D possibly matches TRBD1 or TRBD2 (6 bases each). This CDR3 region has 13 residues. Germline CDR1 MDHEN, CDR2 SYDVKM. V was shortened by 3 bases and J by 6 bases, with 9 bases between the two germline ends. The CDR3 nucleotides are TGTGCCAGCAGTTTCAGGGGAGGAAACATTCAGTACTTC. Residues: CASSFRGGNIQYF.

A few counts support this clone. The chain couples TRBV11-3 to TRBJ2-2, with 9 bases fitting TRBD2. Losses at the gene ends were 3 bases for V and 7 bases for J; bases not matched to a gene: 12. Per the germline V gene, CDR1 is SGHNT and CDR2 is YENEEA. The CDR3 sequence is 17 residues long. CDR3 sequence: CASSFGPAGGPVGELFF. The CDR3 DNA reads TGTGCCAGCAGCTTCGGTCCGGCGGGGGGGCCGGTCGGGGAGCTGTTTTTT. Based on the CDR3 plus reference TRBV11-3 and TRBJ2-2, the full variable domain is EAGVVQSPRYKIIEKKQPVAFWCNPISGHNTLYWYLQNLGQGPELLIRYENEEAVDDSQLPKDRFSAERLKGVDSTLKIQPAELGDSAVYLCASSFGPAGGPVGELFFGEGSRLTVL.

This chain links TRBV19 with TRBJ1-5, with D tentatively TRBD1 (5 bases). With 5 bases removed from V and 13 bases from J, the gap between germline ends came to 24 bases. The germline gives CDR1 LNHDA, CDR2 SQIVND (reference sequence). The CDR3 spans 15 residues. CDR3 sequence reads: CASSPRQGSNQLQHF. CDR3 in DNA: TGTGCCAGTAGTCCTCGGCAGGGAAGCAATCAGCTTCAGCATTTT.